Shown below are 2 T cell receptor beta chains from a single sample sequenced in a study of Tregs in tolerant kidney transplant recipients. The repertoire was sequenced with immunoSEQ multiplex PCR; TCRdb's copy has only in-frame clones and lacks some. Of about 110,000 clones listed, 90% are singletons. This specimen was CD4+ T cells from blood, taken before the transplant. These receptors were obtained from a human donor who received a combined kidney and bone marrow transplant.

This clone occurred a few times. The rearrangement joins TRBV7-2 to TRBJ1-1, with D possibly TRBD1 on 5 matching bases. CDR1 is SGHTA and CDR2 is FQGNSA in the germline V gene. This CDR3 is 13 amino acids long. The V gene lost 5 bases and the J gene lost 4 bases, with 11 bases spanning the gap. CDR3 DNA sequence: TGTGCCAGCAGCCTGGACCAGGGCACTGAAGCTTTCTTT. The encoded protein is CASSLDQGTEAFF.

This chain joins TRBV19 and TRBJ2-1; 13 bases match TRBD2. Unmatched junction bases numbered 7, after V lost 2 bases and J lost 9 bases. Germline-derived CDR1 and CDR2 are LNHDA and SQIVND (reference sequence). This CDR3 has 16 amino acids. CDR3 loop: CASSIPGTSGISEQFF. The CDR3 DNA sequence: TGTGCCAGTAGTATACCCGGGACTAGCGGGATATCTGAGCAGTTCTTC.